Sequencing of this T cell receptor (beta chain) was carried out in a study of T and B cells in COVID-19 patients (dated by TCRdb to the early 2020s). For context, the study as a whole: Using TRB and IGH repertoire sequencing of peripheral blood, the study characterized adaptive immunity in COVID-19 patients who had active infection or had recovered. A recovered cohort was made up of about 18 patients contributing fewer than 25 samples, mostly after mild to moderate COVID-19 managed as outpatients. Patients in the recovered cohort had a median age of almost 35 years, compared with more than 60 years for patients in the active-infection cohort. In the active-infection cohort, about 65% of the roughly 20 patients were critically ill and required mechanical ventilation or ECMO. In the active-infection cohort, about 90% of the 20 patients had comorbidities linked to unfavorable COVID-19 outcome. Over 8 million TCR sequences were analysed from a TCR and BCR sequence repository that comprised 30 to 45 patients and 60 to 80 time points. Two patients belonged to both the recovered and active cohorts because samples were available from active disease and after recovery. Repertoire analyses used an age-matched reference group of 30 to 40 healthy donors who were negative for COVID-19 antibodies as the comparison. Up to about 10 follow-up blood samples were collected per patient, with some samples spanning different disease stages in the same individual. Beyond this particular receptor, the publication reports: The cohort was judged too small for assessing how HLA contributes to COVID-19 susceptibility or severity. Prospective validation of the reported TCR clusters was stated to be required before clinical use. In active COVID-19, TRB repertoires were highly clonal, while at recovery, diversity and richness increased above the levels seen in healthy donors. Blood samples obtained from mildly ill patients during symptoms, as well as early samples obtained from severe cases, were available only in scarce numbers. A total of approximately 2,300 exclusive TCR clusters, including under 40 low-pGen clusters, were found in the recovered cohort. Strongly skewed TRBV/TRBJ gene usage was reported in patients with COVID-19. Specific T cell subsets (CD4+/Treg/CD8+) and sorted SARS-CoV-2-responsive or tetramer+ T cells had not yet been sequenced, and these experiments were ongoing.

The data were produced on an Illumina MiSeq. TRB rearrangements were amplified by multiplex PCR with BIOMED2 TRB-A/B primer pools. Two consecutive PCRs added Illumina-compatible adapters and 7-nucleotide sample barcodes to the amplicons. All library PCRs used Phusion HS II polymerase. Amplicons were purified from gel with the NucleoSpin Gel and PCR Clean-up kit, quantified on Qubit, and pooled at 4 to 4.5 nM. Amplicon pool quality was checked on an Agilent 2100 Bioanalyzer before Illumina next-generation sequencing. Per the source publication's procedure: TRB rearrangements were annotated with MiXCR 3.0.8 using the default MiXCR reference library. Non-productive reads and sequences with fewer than 2 reads were removed, and every unique CDR3 nucleotide sequence was treated as one clone. R 3.5.1 was used to calculate clonality, diversity, richness and V-J gene usage. GLIPH2 was used to cluster TCRs by CDR3 similarity, and OLGA was used to calculate generation probabilities. Only GLIPH2 clusters with at least four unique TCR clonotypes present in at least three individuals were retained. The public reads were reprocessed in TCRdb via fastp at Q25 and MiXCR, keeping in-frame beta chains. Identical CDR3 proteins give one entry, which carries the most common genes and DNA. The V and J calls reflect TCRdb's pipeline rather than the authors' work. The sample contains tens of thousands of distinct CDR3 sequences, roughly 29% of them found a single time. Of the sample, about 1.9% falls within the top ten clones.

Genomic DNA extracted from blood, in amounts of roughly 250-500 ng, served as the starting material for amplifying TRB repertoires. Trimming takes 5 bases off V and 3 bases off J; junction bases not matched to a gene: 9. CDR3 length: 15 amino acids, cysteine to phenylalanine. The retained sequence is limited to the CDR3, 45 bases, with the frame set at the first base. CDR1 and CDR2, looked up from the germline V gene (reference sequence), are LNHDA and SQIVND. This clonotype is described as medium-sized (0.01 to 0.1%). Its recognized antigen is unknown. Base-call qualities are not available, and no considerably larger clone is one nucleotide away.

The TCR originated in a human donor who had recovered from COVID-19. This chain is built from TRBV19 and TRBJ2-7, and TRBD1 aligns with 8 junction nucleotides. The sample taken for sequencing was blood. The base sequence is TGTGCCAGTAGTCGGACGGGACAGGCCGGCTACGAGCAGTACTTC. Its protein product is CASSRTGQAGYEQYF.